This T cell receptor (beta chain) was profiled in a study of spatial heterogeneity in lung cancer. Across the study: The count of detected beta-chain sequences consistently exceeded that of alpha-chain sequences.

Looked up from germline, CDR1 is MNHEY and CDR2 is SVGEGT. The CDR3 is 15 amino acids. V lost 6 bases and J lost 10, with 22 bases in between. A distinct unique molecular identifier was carried by each TCR cDNA molecule. MiXCR, applied by TCRdb to the 5' RACE reads, yields one record per CDR3 protein. The sample lists some 8,100 distinct CDR3 sequences; about 5% were seen once. This clonotype was observed at least ten times. Time point indicated: sample taken at primary tumor resection. Sequencing covered unsorted whole RNA taken from tumor, nontumor lung or frozen PBMC. The donors were 65 to 85 patients with non-small cell lung cancer that was early-stage and untreated.

The TCR sequence derives from a male donor with early-stage non-small cell lung cancer. The input for sequencing was PBMCs, taken at surgery. The gene calls are TRBV6-2 or TRBV6-3 and TRBJ2-1, with D unresolved. The CDR3 sequence: CASSPWPRPYGEQFF. CDR3 in DNA: TGTGCCAGCAGCCCCTGGCCTAGACCATATGGGGAGCAGTTCTTC.